This T cell receptor beta chain was sequenced in a study of blood T cells in healthy people across ages. The second PCR ran about 6 to 12 cycles with a sample-barcoded 5' primer and J-beta primers. Every cDNA molecule bore a tag from a template-switch adaptor containing 12 random nucleotides. A minimum of 2.5 million CDR3-containing paired-end reads was obtained for each sample. TCRdb analysed the 5' RACE reads with MiXCR anew, one entry per CDR3 protein. This table has approximately 800,000 distinct CDR3 sequences, under 40% appearing once. About this clonotype: The target antigen is unknown.

Total RNA, at least 6 micrograms per sample, was extracted from PBMCs. Overall study results and limits: PBMC samples, being unsorted, prevented any conclusive comparison of naive and antigen-experienced cells.

Sequencing input: blood. This sequence was found in a man in his late teens or twenties in good health.

The CDR3 loop reads CAIMTGTNTEAFF. The CDR3 DNA reads as TGTGCCATAATGACAGGGACGAACACTGAAGCTTTCTTT. The chain uses TRBV10-3 and TRBJ1-1; 7 bases map to TRBD1. This CDR3 is 13 amino acids long. J gave up 1 base and V 9 bases, and 5 bases lay outside the gene matches. Germline CDR1 ENHRY, CDR2 SYGVKD.